These T cell receptor beta chains were read from a single sample in a study of CD8 T cells in ankylosing spondylitis. A single record per CDR3 protein comes from TCRdb applying MiXCR to the 5' RACE reads. The table includes under 250,000 distinct CDR3 sequences, approximately 8.4% detected once. Input material: blood, either unsorted or a sorted T cell fraction (not recorded which). These receptors all stem from a female donor with ankylosing spondylitis or in good health (not recorded which). The CDR3 runs from the conserved cysteine through the conserved F or W. A D gene is named only where the DNA matches it firmly. The size field is filled for only some rows; it gives once, few, many or a size class.

d_call	v_call	clone_size	j_call	cdr3_aa	cdr3_nt
.	TRBV5-1	many	TRBJ2-6	CASSLGSLSSGANVLTF	TGCGCCAGCAGCCTCGGTAGTCTTTCCTCTGGGGCCAACGTCCTGACTTTC
TRBD1	TRBV5-5	.	TRBJ1-1	CASRWGQDTEAFF	TGTGCCAGCAGGTGGGGACAGGACACTGAAGCTTTCTTT
.	TRBV5-6	many	TRBJ2-7	CASSFRGGTPYEQYF	TGTGCCAGCAGCTTTCGGGGTGGGACCCCCTACGAGCAGTACTTC
TRBD2	TRBV9	few	TRBJ2-1	CASSVGTSGYASPSYNEQFF	TGTGCCAGCAGCGTAGGGACTAGCGGGTACGCGAGCCCTTCCTACAATGAGCAGTTCTTC
.	TRBV2	many	TRBJ1-4	CASSEMAGSAKLFF	TGTGCCAGCAGTGAAATGGCAGGATCGGCAAAACTGTTTTTT
TRBD2	TRBV7-8	.	TRBJ2-3	CASSTGLAGGDTQYF	TGTGCCAGCAGCACCGGACTAGCGGGAGGGGATACGCAGTATTTT
.	TRBV20-1	many	TRBJ2-7	CSAQAGTASYEQYF	TGCAGTGCACAAGCCGGGACCGCGTCCTACGAGCAGTACTTC
.	TRBV2	many	TRBJ2-6	CASLIEAGANVLTF	TGTGCCAGCCTAATAGAAGCTGGGGCCAACGTCCTGACTTTC
TRBD2	TRBV5-1	few	TRBJ2-7	CASSSPPGGGDEQYF	TGCGCCAGCAGCTCCCCTCCGGGAGGAGGGGACGAGCAGTACTTC
.	TRBV6-5	many	TRBJ2-7	CASSYSGGYSYEQYF	TGTGCCAGCAGTTACTCGGGAGGTTATTCCTACGAGCAGTACTTC
.	TRBV7-2	many	TRBJ1-4	CASSLGRTNPKLFF	TGTGCCAGCAGCTTAGGGAGGACCAACCCAAAACTGTTTTTT
.	TRBV20-1	many	TRBJ2-7	CSGVHSLDEQYF	TGCAGTGGGGTGCACTCCCTAGACGAGCAGTACTTC
.	TRBV6-2/TRBV6-3	many	TRBJ1-5	CASRPAYGTNQPQHF	TGTGCCAGCAGACCAGCATACGGCACCAATCAGCCCCAGCATTTT